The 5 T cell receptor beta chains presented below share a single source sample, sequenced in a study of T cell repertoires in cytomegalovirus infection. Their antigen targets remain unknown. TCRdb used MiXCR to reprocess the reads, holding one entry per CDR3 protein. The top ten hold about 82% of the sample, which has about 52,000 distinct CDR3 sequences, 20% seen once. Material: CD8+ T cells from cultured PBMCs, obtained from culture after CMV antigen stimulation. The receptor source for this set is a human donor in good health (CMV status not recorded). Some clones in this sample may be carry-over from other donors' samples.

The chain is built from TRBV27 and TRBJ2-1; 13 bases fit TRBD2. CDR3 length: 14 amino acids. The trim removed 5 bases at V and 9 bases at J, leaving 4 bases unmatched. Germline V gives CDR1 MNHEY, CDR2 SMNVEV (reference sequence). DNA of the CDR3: TGTGCCAGCAGTCAGACTAGCGGGGGGACTGAGCAGTTCTTC. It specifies CASSQTSGGTEQFF.

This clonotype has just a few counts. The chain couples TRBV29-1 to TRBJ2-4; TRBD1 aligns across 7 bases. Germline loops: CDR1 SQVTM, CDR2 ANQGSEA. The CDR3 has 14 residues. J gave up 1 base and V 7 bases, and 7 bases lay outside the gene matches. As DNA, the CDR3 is TGCAGCGCCATCGGACAGGACGCCAAAAACATTCAGTACTTC. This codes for CSAIGQDAKNIQYF.

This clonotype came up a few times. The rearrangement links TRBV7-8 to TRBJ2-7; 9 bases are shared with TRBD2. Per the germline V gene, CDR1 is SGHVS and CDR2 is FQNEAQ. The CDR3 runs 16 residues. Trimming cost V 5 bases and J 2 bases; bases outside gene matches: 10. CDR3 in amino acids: CASSPKKRGATYEQYF. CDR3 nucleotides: TGTGCCAGCAGCCCGAAGAAGCGGGGGGCAACCTACGAGCAGTACTTC.

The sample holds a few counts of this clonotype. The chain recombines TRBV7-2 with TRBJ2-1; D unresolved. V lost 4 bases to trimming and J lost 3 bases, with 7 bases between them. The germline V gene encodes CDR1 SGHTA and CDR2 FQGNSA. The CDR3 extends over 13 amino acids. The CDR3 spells CASSWLSYNEQFF. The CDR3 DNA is TGTGCCAGCAGCTGGTTAAGCTACAATGAGCAGTTCTTC.

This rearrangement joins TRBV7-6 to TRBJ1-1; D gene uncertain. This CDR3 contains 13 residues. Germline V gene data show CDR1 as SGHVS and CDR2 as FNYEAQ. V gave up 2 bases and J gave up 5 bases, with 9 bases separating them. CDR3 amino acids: CASSLTFATEAFF. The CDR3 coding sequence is TGTGCCAGCAGCTTAACGTTCGCGACTGAAGCTTTCTTT.